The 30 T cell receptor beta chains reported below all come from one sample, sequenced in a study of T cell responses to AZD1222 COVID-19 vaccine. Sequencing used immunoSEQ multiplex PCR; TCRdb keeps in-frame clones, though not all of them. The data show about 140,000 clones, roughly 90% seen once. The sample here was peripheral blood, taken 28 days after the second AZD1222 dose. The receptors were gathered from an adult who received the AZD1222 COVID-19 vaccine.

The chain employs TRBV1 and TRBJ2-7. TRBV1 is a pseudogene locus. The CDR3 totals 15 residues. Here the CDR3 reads CTSSRRAPSSYEQYF. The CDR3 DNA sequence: TGCACCAGCAGCCGAAGGGCACCATCCTCCTACGAGCAGTACTTC.

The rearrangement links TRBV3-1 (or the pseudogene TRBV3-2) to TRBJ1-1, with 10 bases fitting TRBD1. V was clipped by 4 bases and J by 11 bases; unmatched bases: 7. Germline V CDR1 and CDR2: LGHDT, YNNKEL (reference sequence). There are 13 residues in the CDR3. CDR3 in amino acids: CASSLRQGAWAFF. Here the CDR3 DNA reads TGTGCCAGCAGCCTTCGACAGGGGGCATGGGCTTTCTTT.

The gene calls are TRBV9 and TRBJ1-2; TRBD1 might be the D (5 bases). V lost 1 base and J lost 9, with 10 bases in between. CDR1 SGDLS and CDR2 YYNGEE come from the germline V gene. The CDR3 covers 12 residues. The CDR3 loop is CASSVPPGRYTF. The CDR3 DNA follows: TGTGCCAGCAGCGTACCCCCGGGGCGCTACACCTTC.

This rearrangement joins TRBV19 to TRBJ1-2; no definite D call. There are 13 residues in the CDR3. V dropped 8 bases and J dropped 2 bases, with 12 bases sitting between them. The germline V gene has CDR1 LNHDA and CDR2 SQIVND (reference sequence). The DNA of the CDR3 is TGTGCCAGTTCCTCGAGTATCAACTATGGCTACACCTTC. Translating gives CASSSSINYGYTF.

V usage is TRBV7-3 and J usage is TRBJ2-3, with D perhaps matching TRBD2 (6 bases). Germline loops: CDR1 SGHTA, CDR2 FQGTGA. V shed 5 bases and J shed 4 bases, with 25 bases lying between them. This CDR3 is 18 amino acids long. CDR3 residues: CASSKRGGLREVPDTQYF. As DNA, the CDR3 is TGTGCCAGCAGCAAAAGGGGTGGATTGCGGGAAGTACCAGATACGCAGTATTTT.

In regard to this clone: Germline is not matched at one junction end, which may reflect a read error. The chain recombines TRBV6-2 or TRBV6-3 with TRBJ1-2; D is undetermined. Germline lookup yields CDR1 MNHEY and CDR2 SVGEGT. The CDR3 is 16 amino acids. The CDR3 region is CVSSYSRRENNYGYTF. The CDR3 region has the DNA TGTGTCAGCAGTTACTCGCGGCGGGAGAACAACTATGGCTACACCTTC.

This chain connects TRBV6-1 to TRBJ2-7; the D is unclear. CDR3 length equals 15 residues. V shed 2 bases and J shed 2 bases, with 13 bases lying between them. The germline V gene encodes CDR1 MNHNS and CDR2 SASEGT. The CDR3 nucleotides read TGTGCCAGCAGTGAAATGCCCGGAACCACCTACGAGCAGTACTTC. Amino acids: CASSEMPGTTYEQYF.

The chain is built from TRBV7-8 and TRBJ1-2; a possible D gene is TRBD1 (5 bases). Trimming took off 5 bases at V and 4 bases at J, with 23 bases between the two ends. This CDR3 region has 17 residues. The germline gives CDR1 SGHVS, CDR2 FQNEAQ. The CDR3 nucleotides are TGTGCCAGCAGCCCAGGGAGGGTTGGCACCGCTTCCTATGGCTACACCTTC. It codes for CASSPGRVGTASYGYTF.

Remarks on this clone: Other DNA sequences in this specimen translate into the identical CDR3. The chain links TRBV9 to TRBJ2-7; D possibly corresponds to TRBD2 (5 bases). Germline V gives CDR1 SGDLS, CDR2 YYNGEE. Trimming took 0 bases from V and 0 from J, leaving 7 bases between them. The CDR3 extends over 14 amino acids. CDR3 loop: CASSVGGLSYEQYF. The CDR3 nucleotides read TGTGCCAGCAGCGTAGGAGGACTCTCCTACGAGCAGTACTTC.

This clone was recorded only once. The CDR3 spells CASSLQAWRPQHF. The DNA of the CDR3 is TGTGCCAGTAGCCTTCAGGCGTGGAGGCCCCAGCATTTT. This chain joins TRBV19 and TRBJ1-5; D remains unclear. The CDR3 runs 13 residues. Germline-derived CDR1 and CDR2 are LNHDA and SQIVND (reference sequence). Trimming removed 6 bases from V and 9 bases from J, with 15 bases in between.

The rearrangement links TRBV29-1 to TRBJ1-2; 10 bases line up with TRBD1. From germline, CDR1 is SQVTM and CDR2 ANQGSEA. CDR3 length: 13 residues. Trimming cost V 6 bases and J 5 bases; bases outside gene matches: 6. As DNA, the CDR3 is TGCAGCGTGGGGACAGGGGCAGTGTATGGCTACACCTTC. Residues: CSVGTGAVYGYTF.

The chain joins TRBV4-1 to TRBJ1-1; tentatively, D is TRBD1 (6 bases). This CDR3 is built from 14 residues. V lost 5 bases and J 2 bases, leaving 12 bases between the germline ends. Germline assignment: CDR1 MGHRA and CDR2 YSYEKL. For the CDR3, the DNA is TGCGCCAGCAGCAACGGAGGGGGAAACACTGAAGCTTTCTTT. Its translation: CASSNGGGNTEAFF.

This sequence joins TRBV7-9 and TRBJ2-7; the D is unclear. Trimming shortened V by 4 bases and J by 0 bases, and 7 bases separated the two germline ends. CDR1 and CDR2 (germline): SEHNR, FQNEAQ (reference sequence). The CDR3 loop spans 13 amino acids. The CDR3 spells CASSSPGSYEQYF. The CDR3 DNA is TGTGCCAGCAGCTCCCCGGGCTCCTACGAGCAGTACTTC.

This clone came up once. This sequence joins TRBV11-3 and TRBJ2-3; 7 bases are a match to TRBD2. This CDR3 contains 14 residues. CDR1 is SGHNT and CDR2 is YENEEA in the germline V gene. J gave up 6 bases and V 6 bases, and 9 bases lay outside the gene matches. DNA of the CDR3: TGTGCCAGCAGTAGGGAGGGATCTATTGATACGCAGTATTTT. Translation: CASSREGSIDTQYF.

CDR3 in amino acids: CASSMGGMLNQPQHF. In DNA, the CDR3 is TGTGCCAGTAGTATGGGGGGGATGCTGAATCAGCCCCAGCATTTT. This chain joins TRBV19 and TRBJ1-5, with D perhaps TRBD1 (5 bases). The V end was cut by 3 bases, the J end by 4 bases, with 13 bases between. Germline V lookup: CDR1 LNHDA, CDR2 SQIVND (reference sequence). This CDR3 has 15 amino acids.

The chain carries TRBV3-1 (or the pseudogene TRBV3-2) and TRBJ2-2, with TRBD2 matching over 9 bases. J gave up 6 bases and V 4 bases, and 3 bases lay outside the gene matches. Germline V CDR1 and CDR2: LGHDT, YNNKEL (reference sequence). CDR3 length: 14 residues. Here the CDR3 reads CASSPGTSSGELFF. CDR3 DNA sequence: TGTGCCAGCAGCCCCGGGACTAGCTCCGGGGAGCTGTTTTTT.

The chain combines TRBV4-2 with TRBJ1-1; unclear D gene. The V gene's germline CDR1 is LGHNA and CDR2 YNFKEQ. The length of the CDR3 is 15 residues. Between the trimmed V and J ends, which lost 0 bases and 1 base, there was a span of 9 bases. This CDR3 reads CASSQEGYENTEAFF. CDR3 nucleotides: TGTGCCAGCAGCCAAGAAGGCTACGAGAACACTGAAGCTTTCTTT.

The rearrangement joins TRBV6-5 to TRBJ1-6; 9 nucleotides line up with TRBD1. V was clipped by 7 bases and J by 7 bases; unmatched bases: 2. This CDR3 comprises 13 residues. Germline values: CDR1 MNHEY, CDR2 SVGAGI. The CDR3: CASIGQGNSPLHF. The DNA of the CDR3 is TGTGCCAGCATTGGACAGGGGAATTCACCCCTCCACTTT.

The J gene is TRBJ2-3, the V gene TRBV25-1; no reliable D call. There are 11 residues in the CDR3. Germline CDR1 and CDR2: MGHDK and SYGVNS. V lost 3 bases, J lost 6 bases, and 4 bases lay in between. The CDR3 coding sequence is TGTGCCAGCAGTGATGGGGATACGCAGTATTTT. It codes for CASSDGDTQYF.

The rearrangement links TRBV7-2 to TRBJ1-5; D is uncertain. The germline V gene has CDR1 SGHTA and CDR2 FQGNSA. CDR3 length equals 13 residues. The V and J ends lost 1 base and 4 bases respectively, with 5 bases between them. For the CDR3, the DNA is TGTGCCAGCAGCTTAGGCTTTAATCAGCCCCAGCATTTT. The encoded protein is CASSLGFNQPQHF.

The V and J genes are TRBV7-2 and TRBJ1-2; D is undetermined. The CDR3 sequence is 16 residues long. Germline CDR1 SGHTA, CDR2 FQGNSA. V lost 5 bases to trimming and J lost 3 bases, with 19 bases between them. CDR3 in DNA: TGTGCCAGCAGCCCTCGTCGGGCAAAACCTCACTATGGCTACACCTTC. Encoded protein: CASSPRRAKPHYGYTF.

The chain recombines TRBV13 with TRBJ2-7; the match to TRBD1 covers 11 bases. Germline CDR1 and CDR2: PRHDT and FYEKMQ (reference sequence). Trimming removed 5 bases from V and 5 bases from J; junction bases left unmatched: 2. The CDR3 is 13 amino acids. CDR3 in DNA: TGTGCCAGCAGCGTGGGACAGGGGGACGAGCAGTACTTC. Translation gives CASSVGQGDEQYF.

The CDR3: CASSLGGGYTF. In DNA, the CDR3 is TGTGCCAGCAGTTTAGGAGGTGGCTACACCTTC. V is TRBV12-3 or TRBV12-4 and J is TRBJ1-2; D remains unclear. V shed 1 base and J shed 7 bases, with 4 bases lying between them. The CDR3 has 11 amino acids.

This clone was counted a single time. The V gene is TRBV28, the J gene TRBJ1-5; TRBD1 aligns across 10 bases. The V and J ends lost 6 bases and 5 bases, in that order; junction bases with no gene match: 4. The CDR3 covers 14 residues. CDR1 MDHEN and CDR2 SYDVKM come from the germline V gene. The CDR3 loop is CASSTGQGYQPQHF. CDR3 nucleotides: TGTGCCAGCAGCACGGGACAGGGGTATCAGCCCCAGCATTTT.

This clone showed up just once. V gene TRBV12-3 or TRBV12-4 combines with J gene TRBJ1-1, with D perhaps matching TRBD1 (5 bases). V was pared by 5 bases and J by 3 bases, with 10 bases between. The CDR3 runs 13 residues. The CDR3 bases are TGTGCCAGCAGTAAGCGGGGGGACACTGAAGCTTTCTTT. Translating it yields CASSKRGDTEAFF.

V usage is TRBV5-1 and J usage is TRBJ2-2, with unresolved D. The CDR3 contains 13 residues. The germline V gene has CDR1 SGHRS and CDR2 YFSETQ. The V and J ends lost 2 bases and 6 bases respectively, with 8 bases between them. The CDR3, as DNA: TGCGCCAGCAGCTTCACTTCGGCCGGGGAGCTGTTTTTT. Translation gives CASSFTSAGELFF.

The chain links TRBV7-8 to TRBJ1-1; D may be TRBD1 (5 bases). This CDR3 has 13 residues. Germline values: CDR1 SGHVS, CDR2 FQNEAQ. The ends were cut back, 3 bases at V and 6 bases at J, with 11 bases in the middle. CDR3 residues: CASSFGGSPEAFF. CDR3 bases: TGTGCCAGCAGCTTCGGGGGTTCCCCTGAAGCTTTCTTT. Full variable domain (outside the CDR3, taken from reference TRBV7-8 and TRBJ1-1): GAGVSQSPRYKVAKRGQDVALRCDPISGHVSLFWYQQALGQGPEFLTYFQNEAQLDKSGLPSDRFFAERPEGSVSTLKIQRTQQEDSAVYLCASSFGGSPEAFFGQGTRLTVV.

The CDR3 reads CAISVQQGWNYGYTF. CDR3 DNA: TGTGCCATCAGTGTCCAACAGGGCTGGAACTATGGCTACACCTTC. V is TRBV10-3 and J is TRBJ1-2; D may be TRBD1 (6 bases). V was trimmed by 4 bases and J by 2 bases, leaving 14 bases between them. CDR3 size: 15 residues. Germline CDR1 ENHRY, CDR2 SYGVKD.

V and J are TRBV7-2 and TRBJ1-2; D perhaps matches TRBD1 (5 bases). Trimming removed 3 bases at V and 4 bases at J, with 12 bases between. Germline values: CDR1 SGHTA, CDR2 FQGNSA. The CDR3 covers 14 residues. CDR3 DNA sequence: TGTGCCAGCAGCTTTGGGACGGATCTCTATGGCTACACCTTC. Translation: CASSFGTDLYGYTF.

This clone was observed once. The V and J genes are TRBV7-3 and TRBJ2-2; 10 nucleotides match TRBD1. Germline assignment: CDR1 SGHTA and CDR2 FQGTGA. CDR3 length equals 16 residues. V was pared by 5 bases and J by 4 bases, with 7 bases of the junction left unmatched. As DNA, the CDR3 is TGTGCCAGCAGCCCTCGACAGGGGGCCGGCACCGGGGAGCTGTTTTTT. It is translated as CASSPRQGAGTGELFF.